This TCR beta chain is drawn from a study of T cells after yellow fever vaccination (dated by TCRdb to between 2019 and 2020). As for the study more broadly: Libraries from fractions with low cell numbers were prepared with the SMART-Seq v4 Ultra Low Input RNA kit. To follow T-cell clones before and after primary and booster YFV17D yellow fever vaccination, bulk TCR alpha and beta repertoires were sequenced over time. The cohort comprised two healthy male donors, one aged 18 to 29 and one aged 30 to 40 years. Blood samples were taken at several timepoints before and after primary and secondary immunization, and bulk PBMC replicates and cell subsets were isolated. What the authors observed across the whole study: Computational filtering was required because FACS-sorted repertoires could contain abundant contaminating clonotypes from the bulk population. A small fraction of clonotypes showed up in both the CD4 and CD8 compartments, probably as a result of convergent recombination. The secondary T-cell response was found to be weaker but faster than the primary response, with a peak reached on day 5 rather than on day 15. Only a couple of donors were included in the study, so the extent to which the findings can be generalized is limited. Most clones expanded after primary vaccination (approximately 97% of CD4 and 88% of CD8) were re-detected after the booster, suggesting that broad memory maintenance occurred.

This clonotype was seen a handful of times. Which antigen it targets is not known. Per-nucleotide qualities are absent, and no much larger clonotype sits a single base away. The treatment or condition label here, explained by the study, means: live attenuated yellow fever vaccine strain. PBMCs were isolated from peripheral blood using a standard Ficoll-Paque protocol. Dynabeads CD4 and CD8 positive selection kits were used to isolate CD4 and CD8 T-cell fractions. TriZol was used to extract RNA from bulk PBMCs, CD4 and CD8 fractions, and dextramer-positive and dextramer-negative fractions. Synthesis of TCR cDNA relied on 5'RACE template switching, a step that introduced a universal primer site along with unique molecular identifiers. Priming of cDNA synthesis was performed from both the TCR alpha and TCR beta constant segments. Libraries were amplified in two PCR steps, with sample barcodes and sequencing adapters added in the second step. Libraries were sequenced on Illumina HiSeq 2500 (2x100 bp) or NovaSeq (2x150 bp). In the source study's methods: Reads were demultiplexed and collapsed into UMI consensus sequences with MIGEC, and V(D)J alignment was performed with MiXCR. Clonotypes responding to the vaccine were identified with edgeR on replicate PBMC samples, with the criteria of FDR below 0.01 and a log2 fold change above 5 up to day 15. Bulk clonotypes were assigned CD4 or CD8 identity according to which sequenced CD4 or CD8 repertoire held them at higher abundance. TCRdb handled the public reads itself, with Q25 trimming in fastp and clone calling in MiXCR, and kept productive beta chains. Each entry merges the rows of one CDR3 protein and shows their most common DNA and genes. TCRdb assigned the V and J calls; the authors' analysis was not used. This sample is represented by 200,000 to 300,000 distinct CDR3 sequences; around 13% of them were singletons. The ten largest account for approximately 0.49% of the sample.

This TCR was sampled from a man aged 30-40 years who received the YFV17D yellow fever vaccine. This specimen was CD4+ T cells sorted from PBMCs, taken 45 days after the yellow fever booster vaccination.

The DNA sequence is given as TGTGCCAGCAGCCAGGACGGAGTTTCCCGAGATACGCAGTATTTT. The translation is CASSQDGVSRDTQYF. Recombination joined TRBV3-1 with TRBJ2-3, with no reliable assignment of the D segment. V is reduced by 3 bases and J by 5 bases, leaving a spacing of 15 bases between them. The CDR3 covers 15 residues, taking in both the cysteine and the phenylalanine. Only the CDR3 region is kept as DNA, spanning 45 bases read in frame from base 1. CDR1 LGHDT and CDR2 YNNKEL were looked up in the germline V gene (reference sequence).